A selection of T cell receptor beta chains follows, all from one sample in a study of control samples from healthy donors and cancer patients. TCRdb's copy holds only in-frame clones and misses some; the assay was immunoSEQ multiplex PCR. The sample lists about 160,000 clones, approximately 93% occurring once. The source material was blood. The receptor source for this set is a man between 18 and 35 years old in good health. Both conserved end residues are part of each CDR3. Fields, in order: clone size, J gene, D gene, V gene, CDR3 protein, CDR3 DNA. A D gene is named only where the DNA matches it firmly. The size entry is marked missing in some rows and otherwise reads once, few, many or a size class.

- | TRBJ1-1 | - | TRBV19 | CASSIEGVNTEAFF | TGTGCCAGTAGTATAGAGGGCGTGAACACTGAAGCTTTCTTT
- | TRBJ2-7 | - | TRBV6-5 | CASSYSMVSYEQYF | TGTGCCAGCAGTTACTCGATGGTCTCCTACGAGCAGTACTTC
- | TRBJ1-2 | - | TRBV11-3 | CASSLDRGGDYGYTF | TGTGCCAGCAGCTTAGATCGAGGCGGAGATTATGGCTACACCTTC
- | TRBJ1-2 | - | TRBV7-9 | CASSPAEASNYGYTF | TGTGCCAGCAGCCCCGCAGAGGCCTCTAACTATGGCTACACCTTC
once | TRBJ1-1 | - | TRBV7-3 | CASSSSDITEAFF | TGTGCCAGCAGCTCCTCGGACATTACTGAAGCTTTCTTT
- | TRBJ2-3 | TRBD2 | TRBV7-9 | CASSPAAGGTSTDTQYF | TGTGCCAGCAGCCCCGCCGCGGGGGGGACTAGCACAGATACGCAGTATTTT
- | TRBJ2-7 | TRBD1 | TRBV6-5 | CASSPLGPGGYEQYF | TGTGCCAGCAGTCCACTCGGCCCAGGGGGCTACGAGCAGTACTTC
- | TRBJ1-5 | - | TRBV27 | CASSSLGTRGGNQPQHF | TGTGCCAGCAGTTCCCTCGGGACTAGGGGTGGCAATCAGCCCCAGCATTTT
- | TRBJ1-5 | - | TRBV9 | CASSVGFLINQPQHF | TGTGCCAGCAGCGTAGGGTTTCTGATCAATCAGCCCCAGCATTTT
once | TRBJ2-1 | - | TRBV6-5 | CASSYRGISYNEQFF | TGTGCCAGCAGTTACAGGGGGATCTCCTACAATGAGCAGTTCTTC
- | TRBJ1-3 | TRBD1 | TRBV27 | CASKDRGAGNTIYF | TGTGCCAGCAAAGACAGGGGGGCTGGAAACACCATATATTTT
- | TRBJ2-7 | - | TRBV7-2 | CASSPRTDPYEQYF | TGTGCCAGCAGCCCGCGGACGGACCCCTACGAGCAGTACTTC
- | TRBJ2-7 | - | TRBV20-1 | CSARGSYEQYF | TGCAGTGCTAGGGGGTCCTACGAGCAGTACTTC
- | TRBJ2-3 | - | TRBV6-1 | CASSEDFISVGTDTQYF | TGTGCCAGCAGTGAAGATTTTATTTCCGTCGGCACAGATACGCAGTATTTT
- | TRBJ2-3 | - | TRBV7-9 | CASSDRTADPRDTQYF | TGTGCCAGCAGCGACCGGACAGCCGATCCCCGAGATACGCAGTATTTT
- | TRBJ2-3 | - | TRBV19 | CASSSQGMGLDTQYF | TGTGCCAGTAGTTCCCAGGGCATGGGGTTAGATACGCAGTATTTT
- | TRBJ1-1 | - | TRBV9 | CASSSSQEVPGTEAFF | TGTGCCAGCAGCTCATCTCAAGAAGTTCCTGGCACTGAAGCTTTCTTT
- | TRBJ1-6 | - | TRBV7-2 | CASSLATADNSPLHF | TGTGCCAGCAGCTTAGCAACAGCTGATAATTCACCCCTCCACTTT
once | TRBJ2-7 | - | TRBV6-6 | CASSYMGDTSYEQYF | TGTGCCAGCAGTTACATGGGGGACACCTCCTACGAGCAGTACTTC
- | TRBJ2-3 | - | TRBV5-1 | CASSRPAGDTQYF | TGCGCCAGCAGCCGTCCCGCCGGAGATACGCAGTATTTT
- | TRBJ2-7 | - | TRBV11-2 | CASSGEAVGIYEQYF | TGTGCCAGCAGCGGGGAGGCGGTTGGTATATACGAGCAGTACTTC
- | TRBJ1-3 | TRBD1 | TRBV11-2 | CASVQTGEAGNTIYF | TGTGCCAGCGTCCAAACAGGGGAAGCTGGAAACACCATATATTTT
- | TRBJ2-7 | TRBD1 | TRBV19 | CASSPGTAFHYEQYF | TGTGCCAGTAGTCCCGGGACAGCCTTCCACTACGAGCAGTACTTC
- | TRBJ1-2 | - | TRBV11-2 | CASSFNYGDGYTF | TGTGCCAGCAGCTTTAATTATGGGGATGGCTACACCTTC